The 5 T cell receptor beta chains below come from one sample, sequenced in a study of chemoradiotherapy in HPV16-positive cancers. Some clones are missing from TCRdb's copy, which holds only in-frame ones; the method was immunoSEQ multiplex PCR. The table includes about 2,800 clones, roughly 85% detected once. The source material was tumor tissue, sampled from a patient who underwent chemoradiotherapy. The receptor source for this set is a human donor with HPV-associated anogenital cancer.

This chain uses TRBV30 with TRBJ1-6; no reliable D call. Germline values: CDR1 GTSNPN, CDR2 SVGIG (reference sequence). The CDR3 covers 17 residues. With 3 bases removed from V and 0 bases from J, the gap between germline ends came to 15 bases. The CDR3: CAWSSLYWSSYNSPLHF. CDR3 DNA sequence: TGTGCCTGGAGCTCCCTTTACTGGAGCTCCTATAATTCACCCCTCCACTTT.

This CDR3 reads CASSYRESGTDTQYF. DNA of the CDR3: TGTGCCAGCAGTTACCGGGAGAGCGGCACAGATACGCAGTATTTT. The V and J genes are TRBV6-5 and TRBJ2-3; a possible D gene is TRBD2 (6 bases). CDR1 is MNHEY, CDR2 SVGAGI, per germline. V was shortened by 2 bases and J by 1 base, with 10 bases between the two germline ends. The CDR3 has 15 residues.

This rearrangement joins TRBV4-1 to TRBJ2-3, with TRBD1 matching over 7 bases. V was pared by 0 bases and J by 3 bases, with 3 bases of the junction left unmatched. The CDR3 sequence is 15 residues long. Germline-derived CDR1 and CDR2 are MGHRA and YSYEKL. The CDR3 loop is CASSQDGTVTDTQYF. DNA for the CDR3: TGCGCCAGCAGCCAAGATGGGACAGTAACAGATACGCAGTATTTT.

The chain links TRBV4-1 to TRBJ1-3; D remains unclear. Germline V gives CDR1 MGHRA, CDR2 YSYEKL. The CDR3 contains 17 residues. Trimming removed 4 bases at V and 0 bases at J, with 16 bases between. CDR3 bases: TGCGCCAGCAGCCGCCGATTCACAGTTGACTCTGGAAACACCATATATTTT. Residues: CASSRRFTVDSGNTIYF.

This clone has a single count. This rearrangement joins TRBV2 to TRBJ1-3; D is possibly TRBD1 (6 bases). The V end lost 5 bases, the J end lost 3 bases, and 17 bases lay between the germline ends. The CDR3 runs to 16 residues. Germline V gene lookup returns CDR1 SNHLY and CDR2 FYNNEI. The CDR3 protein is CASSLHPGESGNTIYF. The CDR3 nucleotides read TGTGCCAGCAGTCTTCACCCAGGGGAAAGTGGAAACACCATATATTTT.